Described below is a single T cell receptor beta chain sequence and its context. This entry is derived from a study of OX40 agonist ivuxolimab in advanced cancers. TCRdb's table, derived via immunoSEQ multiplex PCR, lists solely in-frame clones and lacks some. The sample lists 90,000 to 100,000 clones, about 80% occurring once. The V end lost 3 bases, the J end lost 8 bases, and 0 bases lay between the germline ends. The CDR3 contains 8 residues. From germline, CDR1 is SQVTM and CDR2 ANQGSEA. J is TRBJ2-3 and V is TRBV29-1; D is uncertain. The sequencing used CD4+ or CD8+ T cells sorted from blood, collected in a trial of the OX40 agonist ivuxolimab. This TCR was sampled from an adult with an advanced solid tumor such as melanoma, head and neck, liver or kidney cancer. CDR3 amino acids: CSVDTQYF. The CDR3 region has the DNA TGCAGCGTTGATACGCAGTATTTT.